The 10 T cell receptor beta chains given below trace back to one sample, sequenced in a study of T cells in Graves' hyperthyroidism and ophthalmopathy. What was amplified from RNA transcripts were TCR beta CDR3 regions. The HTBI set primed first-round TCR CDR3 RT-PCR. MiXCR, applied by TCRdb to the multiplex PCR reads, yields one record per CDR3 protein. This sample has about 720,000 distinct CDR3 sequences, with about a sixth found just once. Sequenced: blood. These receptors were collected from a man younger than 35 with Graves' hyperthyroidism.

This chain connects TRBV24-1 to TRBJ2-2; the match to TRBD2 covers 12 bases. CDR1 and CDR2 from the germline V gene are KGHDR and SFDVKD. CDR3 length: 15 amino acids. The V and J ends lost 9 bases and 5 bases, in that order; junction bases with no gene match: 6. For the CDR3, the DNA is TGTGCCACCTCTAGCGGGAGGGCCGGGACCGGGGAGCTGTTTTTT. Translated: CATSSGRAGTGELFF.

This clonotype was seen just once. CDR3 in amino acids: CASSEAGTGSYGYTF. The CDR3 bases are TGTGCCAGCAGCGAAGCCGGGACAGGGTCGTATGGCTACACCTTC. The V and J genes are TRBV5-5 and TRBJ1-2, with 9 bases lining up with TRBD1. CDR1 is SGHKS, CDR2 YYEKEE, per germline (reference sequence). Trimming cost V 4 bases and J 5 bases; bases outside gene matches: 9. The CDR3 totals 15 residues.

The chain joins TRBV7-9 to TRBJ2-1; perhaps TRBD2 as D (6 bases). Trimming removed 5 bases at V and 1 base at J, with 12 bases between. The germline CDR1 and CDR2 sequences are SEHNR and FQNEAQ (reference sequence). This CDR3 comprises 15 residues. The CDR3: CASSHPGRSYNEQFF. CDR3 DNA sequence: TGTGCCAGCAGCCACCCCGGGAGATCCTACAATGAGCAGTTCTTC.

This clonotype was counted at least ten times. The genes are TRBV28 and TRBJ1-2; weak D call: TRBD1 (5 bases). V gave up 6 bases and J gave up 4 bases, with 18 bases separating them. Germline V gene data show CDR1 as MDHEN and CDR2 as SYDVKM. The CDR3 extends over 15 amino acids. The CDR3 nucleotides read TGTGCCAGCAGCCCACCTTCGAGCCAGGGCTATGGCTACACCTTC. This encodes CASSPPSSQGYGYTF.

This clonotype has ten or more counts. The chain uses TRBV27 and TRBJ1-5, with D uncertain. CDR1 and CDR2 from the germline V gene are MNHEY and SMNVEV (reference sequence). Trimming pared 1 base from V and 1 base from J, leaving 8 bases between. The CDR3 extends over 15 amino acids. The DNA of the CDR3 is TGTGCCAGCAGTTTATTCCGGGTAAGCAATCAGCCCCAGCATTTT. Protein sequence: CASSLFRVSNQPQHF.

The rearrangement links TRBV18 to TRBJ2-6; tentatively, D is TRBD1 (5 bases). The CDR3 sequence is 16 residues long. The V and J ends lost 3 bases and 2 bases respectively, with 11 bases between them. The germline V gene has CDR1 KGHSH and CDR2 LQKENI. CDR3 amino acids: CASSPPWGPGANVLTF. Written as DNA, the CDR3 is TGTGCCAGCTCACCCCCCTGGGGCCCTGGGGCCAACGTCCTGACTTTC.

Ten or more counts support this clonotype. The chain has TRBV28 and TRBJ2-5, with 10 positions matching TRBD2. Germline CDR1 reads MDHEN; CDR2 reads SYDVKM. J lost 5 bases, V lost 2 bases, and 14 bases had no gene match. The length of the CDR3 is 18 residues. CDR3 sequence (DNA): TGTGCCAGCAGTTTAGCGAGACTAGCGGGTCCCCGGCGGGAGACCCAGTACTTC. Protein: CASSLARLAGPRRETQYF.

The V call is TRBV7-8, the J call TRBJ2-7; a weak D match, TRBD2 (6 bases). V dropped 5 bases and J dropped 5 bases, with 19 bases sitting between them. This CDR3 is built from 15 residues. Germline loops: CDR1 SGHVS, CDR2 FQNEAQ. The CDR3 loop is CASSRRRGSFHEQYF. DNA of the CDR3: TGTGCCAGCAGCCGACGACGGGGGAGTTTCCACGAGCAGTACTTC.

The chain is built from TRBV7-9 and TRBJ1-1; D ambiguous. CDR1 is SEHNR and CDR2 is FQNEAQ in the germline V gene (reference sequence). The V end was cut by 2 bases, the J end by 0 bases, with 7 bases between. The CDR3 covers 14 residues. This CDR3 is CASSLMILNTEAFF. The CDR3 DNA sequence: TGTGCCAGCAGCTTAATGATACTGAACACTGAAGCTTTCTTT.

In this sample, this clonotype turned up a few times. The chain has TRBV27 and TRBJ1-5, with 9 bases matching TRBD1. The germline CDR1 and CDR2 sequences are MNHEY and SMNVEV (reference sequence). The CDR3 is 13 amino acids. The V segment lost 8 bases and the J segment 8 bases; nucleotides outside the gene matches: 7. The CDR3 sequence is CASPTGGKEPQHF. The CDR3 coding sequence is TGTGCCAGCCCCACAGGGGGCAAAGAGCCCCAGCATTTT.